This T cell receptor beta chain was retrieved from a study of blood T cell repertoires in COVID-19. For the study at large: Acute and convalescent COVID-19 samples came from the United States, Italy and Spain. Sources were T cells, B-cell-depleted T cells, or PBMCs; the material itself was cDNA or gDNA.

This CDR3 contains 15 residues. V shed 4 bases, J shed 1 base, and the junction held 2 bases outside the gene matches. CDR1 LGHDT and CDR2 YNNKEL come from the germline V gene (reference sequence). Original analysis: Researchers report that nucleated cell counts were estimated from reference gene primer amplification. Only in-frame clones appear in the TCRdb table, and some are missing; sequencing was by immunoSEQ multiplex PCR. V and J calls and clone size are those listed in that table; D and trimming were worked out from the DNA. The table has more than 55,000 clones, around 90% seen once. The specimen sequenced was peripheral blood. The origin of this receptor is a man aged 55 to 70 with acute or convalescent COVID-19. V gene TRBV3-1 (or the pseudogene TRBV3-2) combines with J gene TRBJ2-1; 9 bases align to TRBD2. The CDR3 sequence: CASSPLAGSYNEQFF. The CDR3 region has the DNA TGTGCCAGCAGCCCGCTAGCGGGATCCTACAATGAGCAGTTCTTC.